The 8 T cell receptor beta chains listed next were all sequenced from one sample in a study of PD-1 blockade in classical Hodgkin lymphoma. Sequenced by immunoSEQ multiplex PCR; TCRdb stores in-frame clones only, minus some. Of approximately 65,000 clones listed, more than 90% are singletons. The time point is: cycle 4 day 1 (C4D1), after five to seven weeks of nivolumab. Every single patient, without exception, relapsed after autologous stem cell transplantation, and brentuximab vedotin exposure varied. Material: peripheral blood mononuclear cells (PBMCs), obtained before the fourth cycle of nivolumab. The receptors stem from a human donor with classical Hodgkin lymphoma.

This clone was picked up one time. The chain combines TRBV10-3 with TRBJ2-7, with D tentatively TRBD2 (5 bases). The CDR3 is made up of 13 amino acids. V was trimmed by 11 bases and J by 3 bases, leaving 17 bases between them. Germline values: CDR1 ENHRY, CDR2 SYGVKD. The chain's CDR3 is CAVIQDSYYEQYF. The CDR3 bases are TGTGCCGTCATCCAGGACTCCTACTACGAGCAGTACTTC.

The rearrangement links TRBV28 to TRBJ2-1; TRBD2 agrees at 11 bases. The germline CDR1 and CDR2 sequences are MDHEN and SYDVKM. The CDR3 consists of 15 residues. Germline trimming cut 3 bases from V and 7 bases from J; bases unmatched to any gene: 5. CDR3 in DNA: TGTGCCAGCAGTTTTCTAGCGGGGGGCAGGAATGAGCAGTTCTTC. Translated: CASSFLAGGRNEQFF.

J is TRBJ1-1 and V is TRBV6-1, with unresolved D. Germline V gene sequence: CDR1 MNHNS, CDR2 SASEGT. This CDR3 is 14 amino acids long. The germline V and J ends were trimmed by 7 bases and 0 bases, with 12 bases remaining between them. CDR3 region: CASTRLSMNTEAFF. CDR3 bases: TGTGCCAGCACCAGGTTGAGCATGAACACTGAAGCTTTCTTT.

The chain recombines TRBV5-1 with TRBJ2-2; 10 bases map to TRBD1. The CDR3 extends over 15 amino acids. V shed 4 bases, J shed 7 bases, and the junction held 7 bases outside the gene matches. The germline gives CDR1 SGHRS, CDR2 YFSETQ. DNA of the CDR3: TGCGCCAGCAGCGCCGGGACAGGGGTTCTCGGGGAGCTGTTTTTT. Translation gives CASSAGTGVLGELFF.

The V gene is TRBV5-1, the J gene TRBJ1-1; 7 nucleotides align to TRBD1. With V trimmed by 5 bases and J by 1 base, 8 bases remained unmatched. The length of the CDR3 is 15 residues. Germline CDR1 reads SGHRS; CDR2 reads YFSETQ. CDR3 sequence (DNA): TGCGCCAGCAGACCAAATGACAGGGCGAACACTGAAGCTTTCTTT. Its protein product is CASRPNDRANTEAFF.

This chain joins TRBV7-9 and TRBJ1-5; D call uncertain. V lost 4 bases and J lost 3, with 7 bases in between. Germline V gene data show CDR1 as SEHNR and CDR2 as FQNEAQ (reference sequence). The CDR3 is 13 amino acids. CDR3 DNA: TGTGCCAGCAGCTCTAATGACAATCAGCCCCAGCATTTT. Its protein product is CASSSNDNQPQHF.

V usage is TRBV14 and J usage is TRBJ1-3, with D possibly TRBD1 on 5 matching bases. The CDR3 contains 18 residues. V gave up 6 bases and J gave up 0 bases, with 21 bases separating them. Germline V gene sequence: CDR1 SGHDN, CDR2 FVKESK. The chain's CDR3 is CASSARGWQSGSGNTIYF. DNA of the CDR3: TGTGCCAGCAGTGCAAGGGGTTGGCAGTCTGGCTCTGGAAACACCATATATTTT.

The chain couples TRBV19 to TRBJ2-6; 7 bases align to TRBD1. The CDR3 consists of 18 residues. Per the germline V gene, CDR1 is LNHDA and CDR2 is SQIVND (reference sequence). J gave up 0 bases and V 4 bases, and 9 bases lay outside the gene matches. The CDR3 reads CASSTETGIGSGANVLTF. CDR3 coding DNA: TGTGCCAGTAGTACCGAGACAGGGATAGGCTCTGGGGCCAACGTCCTGACTTTC.